One and the same sample provided the 27 T cell receptor beta chains below, sequenced in a study of blood T cell repertoires in COVID-19. Repertoires were generated with immunoSEQ multiplex PCR, while TCRdb's copy carries only in-frame clones and drops some. The sample includes hundreds of thousands of clones, 85% to 90% of them seen just once. The sample was peripheral blood. These receptors all come from a young woman with acute or convalescent COVID-19.

The V and J genes are TRBV19 and TRBJ1-2, with D perhaps matching TRBD1 (6 bases). V was cut by 3 bases and J by 4 bases, with 9 bases left in between. CDR1 and CDR2 (germline): LNHDA, SQIVND (reference sequence). The CDR3 spans 13 residues. CDR3 sequence reads: CASSMQGPYGYTF. Here the CDR3 DNA reads TGTGCCAGTAGTATGCAGGGGCCCTATGGCTACACCTTC.

The V and J genes are TRBV10-1 and TRBJ1-1; TRBD1 matches 7 bases. V was clipped by 6 bases and J by 5 bases; unmatched bases: 6. CDR3 length: 13 residues. From germline, CDR1 is WNHNN and CDR2 SYGVQD (reference sequence). This CDR3 is CASRQGHRTEAFF. The DNA for the CDR3 is TGCGCCAGCAGACAGGGGCATCGGACTGAAGCTTTCTTT.

V is TRBV18 and J is TRBJ2-4; 7 bases are shared with TRBD1. CDR3 size: 13 residues. Germline V lookup: CDR1 KGHSH, CDR2 LQKENI. V was pared by 4 bases and J by 6 bases, with 3 bases of the junction left unmatched. The CDR3 nucleotides read TGTGCCAGCTCACAGGGGGCAATAAACATTCAGTACTTC. Translating gives CASSQGAINIQYF.

The gene calls are TRBV12-3 or TRBV12-4 and TRBJ1-2; a possible D gene is TRBD1 (5 bases). This CDR3 contains 12 residues. Between the trimmed V and J ends, which lost 3 bases and 6 bases, there was a span of 8 bases. As DNA, the CDR3 is TGTGCCAGCAGTTTCGCCAGGGATGGCTACACCTTC. This sequence encodes CASSFARDGYTF.

This clone appeared once. The chain employs TRBV3-1 (or the pseudogene TRBV3-2) and TRBJ2-5, with TRBD2 as a possible D gene (5 bases). V was clipped by 3 bases and J by 5 bases, with 13 bases between them. This CDR3 region has 14 residues. The germline gives CDR1 LGHDT, CDR2 YNNKEL (reference sequence). As DNA, the CDR3 is TGTGCCAGCAGCCACCGTAACCGAGGGGAGACCCAGTACTTC. The encoded protein is CASSHRNRGETQYF.

The chain has TRBV4-3 and TRBJ1-2; TRBD1 agrees at 10 bases. CDR3 length: 15 residues. The V and J ends lost 0 bases and 5 bases, in that order; junction bases with no gene match: 3. Germline loops: CDR1 LGHNA, CDR2 YSLEER. DNA for the CDR3: TGCGCCAGCAGCCAAGAAGGGACAGGGGTGTATGGCTACACCTTC. It translates to CASSQEGTGVYGYTF.

The chain carries TRBV6-5 and TRBJ1-1; a possible D gene is TRBD1 (6 bases). Germline V gene lookup returns CDR1 MNHEY and CDR2 SVGAGI. This CDR3 is built from 14 residues. Trimming removed 8 bases at V and 4 bases at J, with 17 bases between. CDR3 coding DNA: TGTGCCAGCGATAGGGCAGGGGATGGCACTGAAGCTTTCTTT. As protein: CASDRAGDGTEAFF.

V and J are TRBV10-2 and TRBJ1-5, with D tentatively TRBD1 (6 bases). Per germline, CDR1 WSHSY and CDR2 SAAADI. This CDR3 comprises 16 residues. V was cut by 4 bases and J by 4 bases, with 17 bases left in between. CDR3: CASSVSPADRNQPQHF. The CDR3 nucleotides read TGCGCCAGCAGTGTGAGCCCCGCGGACAGAAATCAGCCCCAGCATTTT.

Only one count was recorded for this clone. The rearrangement joins TRBV6-6 to TRBJ1-5; 7 bases are shared with TRBD1. J lost 3 bases, V lost 6 bases, and 2 bases had no gene match. Germline loops: CDR1 MNHNY, CDR2 SVGAGI (reference sequence). This CDR3 comprises 13 residues. The CDR3 DNA sequence: TGTGCCAGCAGGGGACAGAACAATCAGCCCCAGCATTTT. This codes for CASRGQNNQPQHF.

This clone came up once. This chain links TRBV28 with TRBJ1-5; D may be TRBD1 (6 bases). The germline gives CDR1 MDHEN, CDR2 SYDVKM. V was trimmed by 6 bases and J by 6 bases, leaving 18 bases between them. This CDR3 comprises 15 residues. The CDR3 DNA is TGTGCCAGCAGCCCCACAGGAGGGGGGGGTCAGCCCCAGCATTTT. This gives the protein CASSPTGGGGQPQHF.

The chain employs TRBV5-6 and TRBJ2-5, with TRBD1 matching 7 bases. The CDR3 runs to 13 residues. V shed 3 bases, J shed 3 bases, and the junction held 2 bases outside the gene matches. Germline loops: CDR1 SGHDT, CDR2 YYEEEE. The CDR3 bases are TGTGCCAGCAGCTGGGACAGAGAAGAGACCCAGTACTTC. Protein sequence: CASSWDREETQYF.

J is TRBJ1-1 and V is TRBV19; no firm D call. Looked up from germline, CDR1 is LNHDA and CDR2 is SQIVND (reference sequence). This CDR3 region has 13 residues. V lost 4 bases and J lost 1, with 7 bases in between. The CDR3 DNA reads as TGTGCCAGTAGTAGAAGCGGGAACACTGAAGCTTTCTTT. Translating gives CASSRSGNTEAFF.

The J gene is TRBJ2-7, the V gene TRBV24-1; possible D gene TRBD1, 6 bases. Germline V lookup: CDR1 KGHDR, CDR2 SFDVKD. The CDR3 loop spans 14 amino acids. The V end lost 2 bases, the J end lost 2 bases, and 9 bases lay between the germline ends. CDR3 amino acids: CATSDSGEAYEQYF. CDR3 bases: TGTGCCACCAGTGATTCAGGGGAAGCCTACGAGCAGTACTTC.

This sequence joins TRBV10-3 and TRBJ2-3, with a tentative D call TRBD2 (5 bases). V lost 10 bases to trimming and J lost 4 bases, with 12 bases between them. CDR3 length: 12 amino acids. The germline gives CDR1 ENHRY, CDR2 SYGVKD. The CDR3: CATRTPADTQYF. The CDR3 bases are TGTGCCACCCGGACTCCGGCAGATACGCAGTATTTT.

The chain employs TRBV27 and TRBJ1-1; the D is unclear. The germline V gene encodes CDR1 MNHEY and CDR2 SMNVEV (reference sequence). Trimming took 3 bases from V and 1 from J, leaving 12 bases between them. The CDR3 is 15 residues long. The CDR3 coding sequence is TGTGCCAGCAGTTTGCGGGGTGGAACGAACACTGAAGCTTTCTTT. Protein sequence: CASSLRGGTNTEAFF.

This chain links TRBV6-5 with TRBJ2-7, with 14 bases aligning to TRBD2. Germline-derived CDR1 and CDR2 are MNHEY and SVGAGI. The CDR3 runs 15 residues. V dropped 6 bases and J dropped 7; count of bases not matched to a gene: 8. This CDR3 reads CASRTTSGGADEQYF. DNA of the CDR3: TGTGCCAGCAGGACGACTAGCGGGGGGGCGGATGAGCAGTACTTC.

The chain carries TRBV9 and TRBJ1-2; the match to TRBD1 covers 9 bases. Germline CDR1 is SGDLS and CDR2 is YYNGEE. The junction had 4 bases not matched to a gene; V was cut back by 7 bases and J by 3 bases. The CDR3 contains 13 residues. CDR3 bases: TGTGCCAGCGGGACAGGGTCGTACTATGGCTACACCTTC. It codes for CASGTGSYYGYTF.

V usage is TRBV4-1 and J usage is TRBJ2-7, with a possible D match to TRBD2 (5 bases). Trimming stripped 4 bases from V and 6 bases from J, with 16 bases between. The CDR3 loop spans 14 amino acids. Per the germline V gene, CDR1 is MGHRA and CDR2 is YSYEKL. The DNA of the CDR3 is TGCGCCAGCAGCCCCCCCGGGAATGGGGTCGAGCAGTACTTC. It is translated as CASSPPGNGVEQYF.

This chain joins TRBV7-2 and TRBJ1-1; no clear D gene. Trimming shortened V by 1 base and J by 4 bases, and 13 bases separated the two germline ends. CDR1 and CDR2 (germline): SGHTA, FQGNSA. The CDR3 length is 15 residues. The CDR3 sequence is CASSLVEGLGTEAFF. In nucleotides, the CDR3 is TGTGCCAGCAGCTTAGTGGAGGGCTTGGGCACTGAAGCTTTCTTT.

The CDR3 here is CASSEGQVLSQETQYF. The DNA of the CDR3 is TGTGCCAGTAGTGAAGGACAGGTCCTCTCCCAAGAGACCCAGTACTTC. V and J are TRBV19 and TRBJ2-5; 7 bases agree with TRBD1. Germline loops: CDR1 LNHDA, CDR2 SQIVND (reference sequence). V shed 5 bases, J shed 1 base, and the junction held 10 bases outside the gene matches. This CDR3 is built from 16 residues.

The V gene is TRBV30, the J gene TRBJ2-1, with D possibly matching TRBD2 (6 bases). Trimming removed 3 bases from V and 5 bases from J, with 14 bases in between. Germline V gene data show CDR1 as GTSNPN and CDR2 as SVGIG (reference sequence). The CDR3 has 14 amino acids. This CDR3 is CAWSKDWGDNEQFF. CDR3 nucleotide sequence: TGTGCCTGGAGCAAGGATTGGGGGGACAATGAGCAGTTCTTC.

The J gene is TRBJ1-3, the V gene TRBV12-5; D is unclear. Germline CDR1 LGHNT, CDR2 FRNRAP. The CDR3 contains 13 residues. Trimming removed 5 bases at V and 6 bases at J, with 11 bases between. In DNA form, the CDR3 reads TGTGCTAGTGGTCCCCCCGGGAAAAACACCATATATTTT. Residues: CASGPPGKNTIYF. The whole variable domain, remainder taken from reference TRBV12-5 and TRBJ1-3, is DARVTQTPRHKVTEMGQEVTMRCQPILGHNTVFWYRQTMMQGLELLAYFRNRAPLDDSGMPKDRFSAEMPDATLATLKIQPSEPRDSAVYFCASGPPGKNTIYFGEGSWLTVV.

The chain carries TRBV19 and TRBJ1-1; D unclear. The V gene lost 5 bases and the J gene lost 7 bases, with 14 bases spanning the gap. This CDR3 has 13 residues. The germline CDR1 and CDR2 sequences are LNHDA and SQIVND (reference sequence). The CDR3 sequence is CASSQVVALEAFF. The DNA for the CDR3 is TGTGCCAGTAGTCAGGTGGTAGCGCTTGAAGCTTTCTTT.

V is TRBV24-1 and J is TRBJ2-1; D is perhaps TRBD2 (7 bases). Between the trimmed V and J ends, which lost 6 bases and 4 bases, there was a span of 15 bases. This CDR3 spans 15 amino acids. CDR1 and CDR2 (germline): KGHDR, SFDVKD. The CDR3 loop is CATSRGARWYNEQFF. As DNA, the CDR3 is TGTGCCACCAGTCGGGGGGCGAGGTGGTACAATGAGCAGTTCTTC.

This clone was recorded a few times. The chain uses TRBV2 and TRBJ1-2; 9 bases align to TRBD1. The CDR3 has 14 amino acids. In germline, CDR1 is SNHLY, CDR2 FYNNEI. Germline trimming cut 3 bases from V and 7 bases from J; bases unmatched to any gene: 6. In DNA, the CDR3 is TGTGCCAGCAGTGACGGGACAGGGATTGGTGGCTACACCTTC. Translated, it gives CASSDGTGIGGYTF.

The rearrangement links TRBV9 to TRBJ2-1; 12 nucleotides match TRBD2. The CDR3 loop spans 16 amino acids. The germline gives CDR1 SGDLS, CDR2 YYNGEE. J gave up 4 bases and V 4 bases, and 6 bases lay outside the gene matches. The CDR3 nucleotides read TGTGCCAGCAGCCCTAGCGGGGGGGGTGTGTACAATGAGCAGTTCTTC. Its translation is CASSPSGGGVYNEQFF.

The chain links TRBV23-1 to TRBJ1-2; a possible D gene is TRBD1 (5 bases). TRBV23-1 is sorted into the ORF group, with uncertain function. V shed 2 bases and J shed 3 bases, with 13 bases lying between them. The CDR3 length is 15 residues. The CDR3 spells CASSQNLRGHYGYTF. CDR3 in DNA: TGCGCCAGCAGTCAAAACTTAAGGGGCCACTATGGCTACACCTTC.